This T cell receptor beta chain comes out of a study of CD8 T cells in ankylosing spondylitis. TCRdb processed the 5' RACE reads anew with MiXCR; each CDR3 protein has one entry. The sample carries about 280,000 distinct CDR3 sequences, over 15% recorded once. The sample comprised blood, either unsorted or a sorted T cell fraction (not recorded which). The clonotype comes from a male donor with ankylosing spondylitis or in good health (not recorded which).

For the CDR3, the DNA is TGCAGCGTTGAAGGTAGGGGGTACAATGAGCAGTTCTTC. Amino acid sequence: CSVEGRGYNEQFF. The chain links TRBV29-1 to TRBJ2-1; D might be TRBD1 (6 bases). Germline V gene lookup returns CDR1 SQVTM and CDR2 ANQGSEA. The CDR3 totals 13 residues. Trimming stripped 1 base from V and 4 bases from J, with 8 bases between.